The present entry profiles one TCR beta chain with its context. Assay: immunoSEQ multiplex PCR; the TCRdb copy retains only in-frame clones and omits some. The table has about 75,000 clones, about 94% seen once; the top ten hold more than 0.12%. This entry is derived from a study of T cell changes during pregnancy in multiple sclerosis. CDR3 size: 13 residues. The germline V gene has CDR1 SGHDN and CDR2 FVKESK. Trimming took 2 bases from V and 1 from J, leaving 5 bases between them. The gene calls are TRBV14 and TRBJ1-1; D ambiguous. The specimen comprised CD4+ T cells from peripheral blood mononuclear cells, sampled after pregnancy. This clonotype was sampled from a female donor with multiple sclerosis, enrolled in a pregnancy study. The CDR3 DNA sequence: TGTGCCAGCAGCCAAAGAGGGAACACTGAAGCTTTCTTT. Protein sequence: CASSQRGNTEAFF. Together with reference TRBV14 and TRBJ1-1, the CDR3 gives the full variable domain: EAGVTQFPSHSVIEKGQTVTLRCDPISGHDNLYWYRRVMGKEIKFLLHFVKESKQDESGMPNNRFLAERTGGTYSTLKVQPAELEDSGVYFCASSQRGNTEAFFGQGTRLTVV.